These 14 T cell receptor beta chains originate from one sample sequenced in a study of control samples from healthy donors and cancer patients. The table came from immunoSEQ multiplex PCR; TCRdb's copy has only in-frame clones and leaves some out. Of roughly 150,000 clones detected, about 90% appear once; the ten largest clones hold 0.55% to 0.7%. The sequenced sample was blood. The receptors shown here come from a woman aged 25 to 39 in good health.

The chain has TRBV10-3 and TRBJ1-2; D may be TRBD1 (5 bases). This CDR3 is built from 14 residues. Germline lookup yields CDR1 ENHRY and CDR2 SYGVKD. Deletions cut 11 bases from V and 8 bases from J, with 24 bases between. The CDR3 coding sequence is TGTGCCGTCCACCCGGCGGCGGGGGTTGAGGGCTACACCTTC. Encoded protein: CAVHPAAGVEGYTF.

The chain links TRBV12-3 or TRBV12-4 to TRBJ1-1, with D hard to call. Between the trimmed V and J ends, which lost 4 bases and 6 bases, there was a span of 9 bases. CDR3 size: 12 residues. CDR3 residues: CASSWGLSEAFF. CDR3 DNA sequence: TGTGCCAGCAGTTGGGGTTTGTCTGAAGCTTTCTTT.

V gene TRBV18 combines with J gene TRBJ2-7, with 11 bases identical to TRBD2. Germline V lookup: CDR1 KGHSH, CDR2 LQKENI. With 4 bases clipped from V and 2 bases from J, the junction kept 4 bases outside the gene matches. The length of the CDR3 is 15 residues. The CDR3 nucleotides are TGTGCCAGCTCACAGACTAGCGGGACGGCCTACGAGCAGTACTTC. Protein product: CASSQTSGTAYEQYF.

The V call is TRBV28, the J call TRBJ1-4, with 7 bases that match TRBD1. From germline, CDR1 is MDHEN and CDR2 SYDVKM. Losses at the gene ends were 2 bases for V and 8 bases for J; bases not matched to a gene: 2. The length of the CDR3 is 13 residues. The CDR3, as DNA: TGTGCCAGCAGTTTAGACAGGGTCGAAAAACTGTTTTTT. Protein: CASSLDRVEKLFF.

V is TRBV7-9 and J is TRBJ1-5; no clear D. Germline CDR1 SEHNR, CDR2 FQNEAQ (reference sequence). The CDR3 runs to 12 residues. V lost 6 bases and J 4 bases, leaving 7 bases between the germline ends. CDR3 loop: CASRDGNQPQHF. CDR3 sequence (DNA): TGTGCCAGCAGGGACGGTAATCAGCCCCAGCATTTT.

J is TRBJ1-4 and V is TRBV28; maybe TRBD1 (6 bases). Germline lookup yields CDR1 MDHEN and CDR2 SYDVKM. This CDR3 has 15 residues. V was clipped by 5 bases and J by 4 bases, with 14 bases between them. This chain's CDR3 is CASSRADRLNEKLFF. In DNA, the CDR3 is TGTGCCAGCAGTCGGGCTGACAGGCTTAATGAAAAACTGTTTTTT. Full variable domain (outside the CDR3, taken from reference TRBV28 and TRBJ1-4): DVKVTQSSRYLVKRTGEKVFLECVQDMDHENMFWYRQDPGLGLRLIYFSYDVKMKEKGDIPEGYSVSREKKERFSLILESASTNQTSMYLCASSRADRLNEKLFFGSGTQLSVL.

The chain recombines TRBV27 with TRBJ2-7; either TRBD1 or TRBD2 may fit D (5 bases each). Deletions cut 4 bases from V and 3 bases from J, with 19 bases between. The CDR3 length is 16 residues. CDR1 MNHEY and CDR2 SMNVEV come from the germline V gene (reference sequence). CDR3 sequence: CASSSTRTGRFYEQYF. The CDR3 bases are TGTGCCAGCAGTTCGACTCGGACGGGACGATTCTACGAGCAGTACTTC.

This chain uses TRBV7-9 with TRBJ1-1, with D tentatively TRBD1 (6 bases). The CDR3 length is 14 residues. V was clipped by 0 bases and J by 6 bases, with 11 bases between them. CDR1 SEHNR and CDR2 FQNEAQ come from the germline V gene (reference sequence). CDR3 region: CASSLAAGAPEAFF. The CDR3 DNA follows: TGTGCCAGCAGCTTAGCGGCGGGGGCTCCTGAAGCTTTCTTT.

The CDR3 sequence: CASSPFMSGGFTGELFF. Written as DNA, the CDR3 is TGTGCCAGCAGCCCTTTTATGTCTGGGGGCTTCACCGGGGAGCTGTTTTTT. This sequence joins TRBV28 and TRBJ2-2, with D possibly TRBD1 on 6 matching bases. The CDR3 loop spans 17 amino acids. The V end was cut by 6 bases, the J end by 4 bases, with 21 bases between. Per the germline V gene, CDR1 is MDHEN and CDR2 is SYDVKM. Based on the CDR3 plus reference TRBV28 and TRBJ2-2, the full variable domain is DVKVTQSSRYLVKRTGEKVFLECVQDMDHENMFWYRQDPGLGLRLIYFSYDVKMKEKGDIPEGYSVSREKKERFSLILESASTNQTSMYLCASSPFMSGGFTGELFFGEGSRLTVL.

The rearrangement uses TRBV6-4 and TRBJ1-1, with TRBD1 matching 7 bases. CDR3 size: 13 residues. The trim removed 3 bases at V and 4 bases at J, leaving 2 bases unmatched. The germline CDR1 and CDR2 sequences are MRHNA and SNTAGT. Here the CDR3 reads CASSEGDSTEAFF. The CDR3 DNA follows: TGTGCCAGCAGTGAAGGGGACAGCACTGAAGCTTTCTTT.

The CDR3 spells CASSQGGVNQPQHF. The CDR3 coding sequence is TGTGCCAGCAGCCAAGGGGGCGTCAATCAGCCCCAGCATTTT. The chain combines TRBV4-2 with TRBJ1-5, with D perhaps matching TRBD1 (5 bases). There are 14 residues in the CDR3. The V end lost 1 base, the J end lost 3 bases, and 7 bases lay between the germline ends. Germline assignment: CDR1 LGHNA and CDR2 YNFKEQ.

The rearrangement joins TRBV7-2 to TRBJ1-6, with TRBD1 matching 8 bases. This CDR3 region has 17 residues. V lost 1 base and J lost 7; bases outside the gene matches: 9. Germline lookup yields CDR1 SGHTA and CDR2 FQGNSA. This chain's CDR3 is CASSLDQGATKNSPLHF. The CDR3 nucleotides read TGTGCCAGCAGCTTAGACCAGGGGGCAACTAAGAATTCACCCCTCCACTTT.

On this clone: The sample contains more than one DNA sequence encoding this CDR3. The V and J genes are TRBV27 and TRBJ1-1, with D tentatively TRBD1 (5 bases). Germline-derived CDR1 and CDR2 are MNHEY and SMNVEV (reference sequence). Between the trimmed V and J ends, which lost 2 bases and 1 base, there was a span of 5 bases. The CDR3 runs 13 residues. The CDR3 nucleotides are TGTGCCAGCAGTTTAGGGGGGAACACTGAAGCTTTCTTT. Translating gives CASSLGGNTEAFF.

A single count supports this clone. The genes are TRBV23-1 and TRBJ2-1; TRBD1 is a possible D gene (5 bases). Being an ORF, TRBV23-1 has a function that is uncertain. V dropped 6 bases and J dropped 3 bases, with 9 bases sitting between them. The CDR3 covers 13 residues. CDR3 DNA sequence: TGCGCCAGCAGGTCAGGACACTACAATGAGCAGTTCTTC. Encoded protein: CASRSGHYNEQFF.